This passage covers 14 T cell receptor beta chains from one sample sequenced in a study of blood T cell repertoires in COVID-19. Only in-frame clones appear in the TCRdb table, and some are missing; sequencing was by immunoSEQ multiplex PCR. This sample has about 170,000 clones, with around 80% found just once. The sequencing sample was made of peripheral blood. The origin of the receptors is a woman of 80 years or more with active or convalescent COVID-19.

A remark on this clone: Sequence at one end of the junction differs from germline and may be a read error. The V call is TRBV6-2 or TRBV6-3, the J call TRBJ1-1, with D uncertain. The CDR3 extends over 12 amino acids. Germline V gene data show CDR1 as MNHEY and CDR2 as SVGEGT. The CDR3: CASSYSNSEAFF. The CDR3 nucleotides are TGTGCCAGCAGTTACTCGAACTCTGAAGCTTTCTTT.

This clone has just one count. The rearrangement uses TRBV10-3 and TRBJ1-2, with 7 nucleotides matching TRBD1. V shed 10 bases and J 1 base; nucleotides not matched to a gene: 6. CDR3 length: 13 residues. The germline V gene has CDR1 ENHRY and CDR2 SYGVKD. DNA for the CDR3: TGTGCCAATCGGGACAGCATTAACTATGGCTACACCTTC. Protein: CANRDSINYGYTF.

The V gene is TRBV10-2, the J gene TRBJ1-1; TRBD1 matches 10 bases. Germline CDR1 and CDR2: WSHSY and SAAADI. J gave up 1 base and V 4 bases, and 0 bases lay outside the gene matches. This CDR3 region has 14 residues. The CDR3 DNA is TGCGCCAGCAGTGGGACAGGGGGGAACACTGAAGCTTTCTTT. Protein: CASSGTGGNTEAFF.

The CDR3 nucleotides are TGTGCCAGCAGTGAAATTGGGACAGGGGGGACCGATACGCAGTATTTT. Translation: CASSEIGTGGTDTQYF. This chain connects TRBV6-1 to TRBJ2-3; TRBD1 matches 11 bases. The CDR3 runs 16 residues. CDR1 and CDR2 from the germline V gene are MNHNS and SASEGT. V shed 2 bases, J shed 6 bases, and the junction held 7 bases outside the gene matches.

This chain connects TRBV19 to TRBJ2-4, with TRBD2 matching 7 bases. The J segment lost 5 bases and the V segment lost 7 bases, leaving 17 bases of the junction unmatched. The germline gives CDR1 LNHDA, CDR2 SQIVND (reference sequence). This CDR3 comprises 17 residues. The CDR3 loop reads CASTSSSGGGRENIQYF. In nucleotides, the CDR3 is TGTGCCAGTACCTCCTCTTCGGGGGGAGGAAGAGAAAACATTCAGTACTTC.

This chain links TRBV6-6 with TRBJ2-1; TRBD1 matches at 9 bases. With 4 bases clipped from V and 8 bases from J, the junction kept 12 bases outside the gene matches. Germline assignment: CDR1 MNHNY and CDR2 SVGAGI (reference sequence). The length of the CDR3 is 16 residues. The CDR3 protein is CASSSLPGQGIHEQFF. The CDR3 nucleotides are TGTGCCAGCAGTTCCCTTCCGGGACAGGGAATACATGAGCAGTTCTTC.

CDR3 DNA: TGTGCCAGTAGTATAAGGGGGCAGAATGAGCAGTTCTTC. Its protein is CASSIRGQNEQFF. The chain uses TRBV19 and TRBJ2-1, with 7 bases that match TRBD1. Germline values: CDR1 LNHDA, CDR2 SQIVND (reference sequence). CDR3 size: 13 residues. V lost 2 bases, J lost 7 bases, and 2 bases stayed unmatched.

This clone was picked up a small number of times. The DNA for the CDR3 is TGTGCCAGCAGCGCCCCAGAAGAAGCTTTCTTT. It specifies CASSAPEEAFF. This chain uses TRBV21-1 with TRBJ1-1; the DNA was not used to check the table's D call, TRBD1. TRBV21-1 is a listed pseudogene. This CDR3 contains 11 residues.

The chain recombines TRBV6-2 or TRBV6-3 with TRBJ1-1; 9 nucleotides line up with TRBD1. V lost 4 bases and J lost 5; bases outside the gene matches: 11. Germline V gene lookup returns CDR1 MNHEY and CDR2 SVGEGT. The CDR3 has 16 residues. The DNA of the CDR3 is TGTGCCAGCAGTTGGCACCCGGGACAGGGTATTACTGAAGCTTTCTTT. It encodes CASSWHPGQGITEAFF.

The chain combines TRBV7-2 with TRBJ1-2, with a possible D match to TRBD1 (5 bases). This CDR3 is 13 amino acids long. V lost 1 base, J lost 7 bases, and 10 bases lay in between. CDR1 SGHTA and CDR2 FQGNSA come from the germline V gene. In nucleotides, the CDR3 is TGTGCCAGCAGCTTAGGGGGCGTTGGTGGCTACACCTTC. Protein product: CASSLGGVGGYTF.

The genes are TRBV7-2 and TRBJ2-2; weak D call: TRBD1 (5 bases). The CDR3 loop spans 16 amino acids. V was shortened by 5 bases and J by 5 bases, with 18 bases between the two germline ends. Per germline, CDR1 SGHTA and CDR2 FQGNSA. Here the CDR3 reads CASSPRQTLTTGELFF. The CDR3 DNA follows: TGTGCCAGCAGCCCCCGACAGACACTCACTACCGGGGAGCTGTTTTTT.

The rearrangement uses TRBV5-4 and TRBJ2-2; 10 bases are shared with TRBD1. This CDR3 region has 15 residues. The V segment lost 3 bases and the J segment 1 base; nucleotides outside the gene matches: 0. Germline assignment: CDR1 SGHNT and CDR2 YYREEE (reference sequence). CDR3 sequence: CASSWTGGNTGELFF. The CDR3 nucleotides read TGTGCCAGCAGCTGGACAGGGGGGAACACCGGGGAGCTGTTTTTT.

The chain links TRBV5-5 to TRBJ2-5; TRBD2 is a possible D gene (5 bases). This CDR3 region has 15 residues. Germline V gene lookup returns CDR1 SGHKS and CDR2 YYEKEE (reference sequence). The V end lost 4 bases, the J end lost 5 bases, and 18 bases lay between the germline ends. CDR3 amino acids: CASSHIVSGLETQYF. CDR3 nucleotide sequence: TGTGCCAGCAGCCACATTGTATCGGGGTTGGAGACCCAGTACTTC.

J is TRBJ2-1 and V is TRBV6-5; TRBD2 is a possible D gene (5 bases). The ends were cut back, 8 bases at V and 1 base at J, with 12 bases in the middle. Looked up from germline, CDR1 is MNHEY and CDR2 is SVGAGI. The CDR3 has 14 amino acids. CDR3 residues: CASHGVTSYNEQFF. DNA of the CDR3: TGTGCCAGCCACGGGGTGACATCCTACAATGAGCAGTTCTTC.